The 14 T cell receptor beta chains below all came from one sample that was sequenced in a study of CD8 T cells in ankylosing spondylitis. TCRdb reanalysed the 5' RACE reads using MiXCR and keeps one entry per CDR3 protein. The sample holds around 220,000 distinct CDR3 sequences, approximately 10% seen once. The material sequenced was blood, either unsorted or a sorted T cell fraction (not recorded which). Receptors originate from a male donor with ankylosing spondylitis or in good health (not recorded which).

This clonotype was seen only a few times. The rearrangement uses TRBV14 and TRBJ2-7; TRBD1 matches at 9 bases. Germline trimming cut 4 bases from V and 4 bases from J; bases unmatched to any gene: 5. In germline, CDR1 is SGHDN, CDR2 FVKESK. The CDR3 totals 14 residues. The CDR3, as DNA: TGTGCCAGCAGCCTCTGGGACAGGGTATACGAGCAGTACTTC. This gives the protein CASSLWDRVYEQYF.

This clonotype was counted a few times. The chain recombines TRBV7-2 with TRBJ1-2; D is unclear. Trimming stripped 2 bases from V and 8 bases from J, with 9 bases between. This CDR3 has 12 amino acids. Germline V gene data show CDR1 as SGHTA and CDR2 as FQGNSA. CDR3 sequence (DNA): TGTGCCAGCAGCTTAATAGGGAAAGGCTACACCTTC. Amino acids: CASSLIGKGYTF.

This clonotype was seen many times. The chain couples TRBV12-3 or TRBV12-4 to TRBJ2-4; 7 bases are a match to TRBD1. The CDR3 runs 16 residues. V trimming: 4 bases; J trimming: 1 base; junction bases outside the gene matches: 7. CDR3: CASSSTGERAKNIQYF. The CDR3 DNA sequence: TGTGCCAGCAGTTCAACAGGGGAGAGGGCCAAAAACATTCAGTACTTC.

This clonotype has at least ten counts. The rearrangement links TRBV7-2 to TRBJ1-5; 10 bases line up with TRBD1. The germline V gene has CDR1 SGHTA and CDR2 FQGNSA. J was trimmed by 3 bases and V by 6 bases; bases with no gene match: 8. The CDR3 extends over 16 amino acids. The DNA for the CDR3 is TGTGCCAGCAGTGGCCGGACAGGGGGAGACAATCAGCCCCAGCATTTT. It specifies CASSGRTGGDNQPQHF. The variable domain in full, with the rest retrieved from reference TRBV7-2 and TRBJ1-5, is GAGVSQSPSNKVTEKGKDVELRCDPISGHTALYWYRQSLGQGLEFLIYFQGNSAPDKSGLPSDRFSAERTGGSVSTLTIQRTQQEDSAVYLCASSGRTGGDNQPQHFGDGTRLSIL.

The V gene is TRBV18, the J gene TRBJ2-1; D could derive from TRBD1 or TRBD2 (7 bases each). This CDR3 has 14 residues. The V gene's germline CDR1 is KGHSH and CDR2 LQKENI. The ends were cut back, 2 bases at V and 6 bases at J, with 11 bases in the middle. CDR3 loop: CASSPFRGGNEQFF. The CDR3, as DNA: TGTGCCAGCTCACCATTCAGGGGGGGCAATGAGCAGTTCTTC.

As concerns this clonotype: Germline and junction disagree at one end, which may indicate a read error. The chain recombines TRBV27 with TRBJ2-5; D possibly matches TRBD1 or TRBD2 (5 bases each). Germline CDR1 is MNHEY and CDR2 is SMNVEV (reference sequence). This CDR3 has 15 residues. In nucleotides, the CDR3 is TGTGCCGGCAGTCTTTCCCGGGACCCCTGGGAGACCCAGTACTTC. Its protein product is CAGSLSRDPWETQYF.

This clonotype has a handful of counts. This chain links TRBV20-1 with TRBJ1-1; tentatively, D is TRBD1 (6 bases). Per germline, CDR1 DFQATT and CDR2 SNEGSKA (reference sequence). This CDR3 has 13 amino acids. Trimming took off 3 bases at V and 2 bases at J, with 10 bases between the two ends. CDR3 in DNA: TGCAGTGCTAGGACAGGAGTTAACACTGAAGCTTTCTTT. This translates into CSARTGVNTEAFF.

This clonotype occurred many times. The chain employs TRBV5-1 and TRBJ1-5, with D tentatively TRBD1 (5 bases). Germline V gives CDR1 SGHRS, CDR2 YFSETQ. The V end was cut by 0 bases, the J end by 3 bases, with 7 bases between. The CDR3 consists of 14 residues. The CDR3 DNA is TGCGCCAGCAGCTTGGGGGACCCCAATCAGCCCCAGCATTTT. Amino acids: CASSLGDPNQPQHF.

The V call is TRBV2, the J call TRBJ1-5; 7 positions match TRBD1. J lost 1 base, V lost 6 bases, and 6 bases had no gene match. The CDR3 extends over 15 amino acids. Germline V gene lookup returns CDR1 SNHLY and CDR2 FYNNEI. The CDR3 sequence is CASSLDRASNQPQHF. The CDR3, as DNA: TGTGCCAGCAGCCTTGACAGGGCCAGCAATCAGCCCCAGCATTTT. The whole variable domain, filled in from reference TRBV2 and TRBJ1-5, reads EPEVTQTPSHQVTQMGQEVILRCVPISNHLYFYWYRQILGQKVEFLVSFYNNEISEKSEIFDDQFSVERPDGSNFTLKIRSTKLEDSAMYFCASSLDRASNQPQHFGDGTRLSIL.

In this sample, this clonotype turned up many times. CDR3 residues: CASSAGGKASWEHLEQYF. CDR3 DNA: TGTGCCAGCTCCGCCGGAGGTAAGGCATCTTGGGAGCATCTCGAGCAGTACTTC. The chain is built from TRBV18 and TRBJ2-7; D possibly corresponds to TRBD2 (5 bases). This CDR3 comprises 18 residues. With 6 bases removed from V and 6 bases from J, the gap between germline ends came to 30 bases. Germline V gene data show CDR1 as KGHSH and CDR2 as LQKENI.

The chain carries TRBV27 and TRBJ2-2; TRBD2 is a possible D gene (5 bases). Germline assignment: CDR1 MNHEY and CDR2 SMNVEV (reference sequence). This CDR3 has 16 amino acids. V lost 1 base, J lost 5 bases, and 14 bases lay in between. CDR3 sequence reads: CASSLLLGSPTGELFF. The CDR3, as DNA: TGTGCCAGCAGTTTATTACTAGGAAGTCCGACCGGGGAGCTGTTTTTT.

This clonotype has at least ten counts. This chain links TRBV7-9 with TRBJ1-1; 8 positions match TRBD1. Germline V gene lookup returns CDR1 SEHNR and CDR2 FQNEAQ (reference sequence). V lost 5 bases, J lost 3 bases, and 11 bases stayed unmatched. CDR3 length: 16 residues. In DNA, the CDR3 is TGTGCCAGCAGCCCTTCAGGGGGCTCGATGGACACTGAAGCTTTCTTT. This gives the protein CASSPSGGSMDTEAFF.

At least ten counts were recorded for this clonotype. The CDR3 DNA sequence: TGTGCCACCAGCAGAGATTCTTTTAGCTCCTACGAGCAGTACTTC. Protein sequence: CATSRDSFSSYEQYF. V gene TRBV15 combines with J gene TRBJ2-7; D gene ambiguous. The CDR3 extends over 15 amino acids. Trimming cost V 0 bases and J 0 bases, with 9 bases left between them. The V gene's germline CDR1 is LNHNV and CDR2 YYDKDF (reference sequence).

This rearrangement joins TRBV7-2 to TRBJ1-2, with 7 positions matching TRBD1. The CDR3 runs to 13 residues. Germline CDR1 reads SGHTA; CDR2 reads FQGNSA. V was clipped by 5 bases and J by 3 bases; unmatched bases: 3. CDR3 protein: CASSRGGDYGYTF. For the CDR3, the DNA is TGTGCCAGCAGCCGAGGGGGCGACTATGGCTACACCTTC.